This T cell receptor beta chain came from a study of blood T cell repertoires in COVID-19. Generated by immunoSEQ multiplex PCR, the TCRdb table keeps only in-frame clones and is missing some. This sample carries under 300,000 clones, about 87% of them seen once, and the ten largest clones take 2.5% to 3%. Germline V gives CDR1 SGHNT, CDR2 YENEEA. This CDR3 contains 13 residues. Trimming removed 5 bases from V and 2 bases from J, with 9 bases in between. This TCR was recovered from a woman aged 45 to 65 who had recovered from COVID-19. Material for sequencing was PBMCs or T cells enriched from blood (not recorded which). The genes are TRBV11-3 and TRBJ1-1; D uncertain. The CDR3 sequence is CASSLTVNTEAFF. The CDR3 DNA follows: TGTGCCAGCAGCCTAACGGTTAACACTGAAGCTTTCTTT. Variable domain in full (rest from reference TRBV11-3 and TRBJ1-1): EAGVVQSPRYKIIEKKQPVAFWCNPISGHNTLYWYLQNLGQGPELLIRYENEEAVDDSQLPKDRFSAERLKGVDSTLKIQPAELGDSAVYLCASSLTVNTEAFFGQGTRLTVV.